This is a list of T cell receptor beta chains from one sample in a study of T cell repertoires in cytomegalovirus infection. TCRdb reanalysed the reads using MiXCR and keeps one entry per CDR3 protein. This table holds around 630,000 distinct CDR3 sequences, roughly 24% found once. The sample was CD8+ T cells from PBMCs. Every receptor here comes from a human donor in good health (CMV status not recorded). Some clones in this sample may be carry-over from other donors' samples. CDR3s include the opening cysteine and the closing phenylalanine or tryptophan. D genes are given only for firm matches. Size values are once, few and many counts, or a class for expanded clones, and some rows have none.

. | . | TRBJ1-1 | TRBV20-1 | CSAPGVRTEAFF | TGCAGTGCGCCGGGGGTTCGAACTGAAGCTTTCTTT
. | few | TRBJ2-1 | TRBV7-9 | CASSFRGIIEQFF | TGTGCCAGCAGCTTCCGAGGGATCATAGAGCAGTTCTTC
. | many | TRBJ2-1 | TRBV28 | CASSRNNEQFF | TGTGCCAGCAGTCGTAACAATGAGCAGTTCTTC
TRBD1 | few | TRBJ1-1 | TRBV12-3/TRBV12-4 | CASSWEQGQGDTEAFF | TGTGCCAGCAGTTGGGAGCAGGGACAGGGAGACACTGAAGCTTTCTTT
. | many | TRBJ1-4 | TRBV7-9 | CASSPIYQGTGDEKLFF | TGTGCCAGCAGCCCCATCTATCAGGGGACGGGGGATGAAAAACTGTTTTTT
TRBD2 | few | TRBJ2-3 | TRBV29-1 | CSVEKKASGGTDTQYF | TGCAGCGTTGAAAAAAAGGCTAGCGGGGGTACAGATACGCAGTATTTT
. | few | TRBJ1-4 | TRBV20-1 | CSARDLATNEKLFF | TGCAGTGCTAGAGATCTAGCAACTAATGAAAAACTGTTTTTT
TRBD1 | many | TRBJ2-2 | TRBV7-9 | CASSLAGQGANTGELFF | TGTGCCAGCAGCTTAGCCGGACAGGGGGCGAACACCGGGGAGCTGTTTTTT
TRBD1 | few | TRBJ1-4 | TRBV7-9 | CASSQDRANEKLFF | TGTGCCAGCAGCCAAGACAGGGCAAATGAAAAACTGTTTTTT
. | many | TRBJ2-5 | TRBV7-9 | CASSLGFGLSQETQYF | TGTGCCAGCAGCTTAGGGTTCGGGCTATCTCAAGAGACCCAGTACTTC